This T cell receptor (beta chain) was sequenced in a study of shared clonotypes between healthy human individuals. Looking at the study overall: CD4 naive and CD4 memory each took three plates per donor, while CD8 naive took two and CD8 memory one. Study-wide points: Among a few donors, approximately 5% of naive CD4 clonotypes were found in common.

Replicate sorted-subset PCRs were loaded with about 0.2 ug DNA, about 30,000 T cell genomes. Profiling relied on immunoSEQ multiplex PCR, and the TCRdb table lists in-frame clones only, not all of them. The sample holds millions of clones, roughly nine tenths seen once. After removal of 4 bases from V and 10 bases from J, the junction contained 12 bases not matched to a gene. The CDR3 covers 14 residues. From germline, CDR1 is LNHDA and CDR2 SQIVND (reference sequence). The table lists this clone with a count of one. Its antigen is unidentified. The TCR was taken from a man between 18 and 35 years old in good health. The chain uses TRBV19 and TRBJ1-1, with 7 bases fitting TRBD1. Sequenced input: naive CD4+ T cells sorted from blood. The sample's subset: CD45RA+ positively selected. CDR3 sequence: CASSKTGEKRGAFF. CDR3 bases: TGTGCCAGTAGTAAAACAGGGGAGAAGAGGGGAGCTTTCTTT.